The 18 T cell receptor beta chains below were found in one sample sequenced in a study of T-cell reconstitution after alpha-beta-depleted transplantation in children. Preparation of the TCRbeta library used unique molecular identifiers. TCRdb re-analysed the PCR reads in MiXCR, keeping a single row per CDR3 protein. The sample holds hundreds of thousands of distinct CDR3 sequences, around 17% seen once. Sequenced material: PBMCs from the stem cell graft donor, taken from the stem cell graft. These receptor sequences come from a human donor who donated a stem cell graft to a child with acute myeloid leukemia.

The CDR3 protein is CASSLLGRESGELFF. The CDR3 DNA follows: TGTGCCAGCAGCCTACTAGGGCGGGAATCCGGGGAGCTGTTTTTT. The gene calls are TRBV14 and TRBJ2-2; weak D call: TRBD2 (6 bases). Germline lookup yields CDR1 SGHDN and CDR2 FVKESK. V lost 4 bases to trimming and J lost 6 bases, with 15 bases between them. The CDR3 runs 15 residues.

The chain has TRBV7-2 and TRBJ2-5, with a possible D match to TRBD2 (6 bases). Trimming removed 1 base from V and 10 bases from J, with 7 bases in between. The CDR3 consists of 11 residues. Per germline, CDR1 SGHTA and CDR2 FQGNSA. In DNA form, the CDR3 reads TGTGCCAGCAGCTTAGGGGGGGACCAGTACTTC. It yields the protein CASSLGGDQYF.

In its sample, this clonotype was seen many times. The V call is TRBV20-1, the J call TRBJ2-1; the match to TRBD2 covers 13 bases. Germline assignment: CDR1 DFQATT and CDR2 SNEGSKA (reference sequence). This CDR3 is built from 14 residues. Trimming removed 5 bases from V and 8 bases from J; junction bases left unmatched: 6. The CDR3 DNA sequence: TGCAGTGCTCTTGGACTAGCGGGGGAGTATGAGCAGTTCTTC. Its translation is CSALGLAGEYEQFF.

This clonotype was counted at least ten times. V gene TRBV15 combines with J gene TRBJ2-7; D may be TRBD1 or TRBD2 (5 bases each). In germline, CDR1 is LNHNV, CDR2 YYDKDF (reference sequence). Trimming stripped 0 bases from V and 5 bases from J, with 11 bases between. The CDR3 runs to 14 residues. CDR3 DNA sequence: TGTGCCACCAGCAGAGAGGGGGTTACCAACGAGCAGTACTTC. Translating gives CATSREGVTNEQYF.

This clonotype was recorded at least ten times. This chain links TRBV6-5 with TRBJ2-7; 7 bases line up with TRBD1. Per germline, CDR1 MNHEY and CDR2 SVGAGI. The junction had 7 bases not matched to a gene; V was cut back by 0 bases and J by 5 bases. The CDR3 consists of 15 residues. The CDR3 nucleotides are TGTGCCAGCAGTTACTCGAGTTACAGGGGAGACGAGCAGTACTTC. Residues: CASSYSSYRGDEQYF.

The chain links TRBV7-9 to TRBJ1-6; D gene unclear. V lost 5 bases, J lost 12 bases, and 14 bases lay in between. CDR3 size: 13 residues. Germline V gene lookup returns CDR1 SEHNR and CDR2 FQNEAQ (reference sequence). The chain's CDR3 is CASSRTAPEPLHF. The DNA of the CDR3 is TGTGCCAGCAGCCGGACGGCCCCAGAACCCCTCCACTTT.

This chain uses TRBV5-1 with TRBJ2-5; either TRBD1 or TRBD2 may fit D (5 bases each). V gave up 4 bases and J gave up 1 base, with 11 bases separating them. CDR1 is SGHRS and CDR2 is YFSETQ in the germline V gene. The CDR3 covers 14 residues. CDR3 sequence: CASSKGTVQETQYF. The CDR3 nucleotides are TGCGCCAGCAGCAAGGGGACGGTCCAAGAGACCCAGTACTTC.

J is TRBJ2-1 and V is TRBV5-1; D assignment may be TRBD1 or TRBD2 (5 bases each). Trimming removed 4 bases at V and 7 bases at J, with 9 bases between. CDR1 is SGHRS, CDR2 YFSETQ, per germline. The CDR3 covers 12 residues. The CDR3 nucleotides read TGCGCCAGCAGCGGGGACGGGAATGAGCAGTTCTTC. It specifies CASSGDGNEQFF.

This clonotype was picked up a small number of times. The chain joins TRBV7-2 to TRBJ2-5; D unresolved. Germline V gene lookup returns CDR1 SGHTA and CDR2 FQGNSA. The V gene lost 1 base and the J gene lost 0 bases, with 9 bases spanning the gap. The CDR3 runs to 15 residues. The CDR3 reads CASSLEPDYQETQYF. CDR3 DNA sequence: TGTGCCAGCAGCTTAGAGCCAGATTACCAAGAGACCCAGTACTTC.

There are a few counts of this clonotype. The rearrangement uses TRBV25-1 and TRBJ1-6; no firm D call. Germline V gene data show CDR1 as MGHDK and CDR2 as SYGVNS. V was clipped by 7 bases and J by 7 bases, with 14 bases between them. The CDR3 runs to 14 residues. The CDR3 spells CASMGYYGNSPLHF. The DNA of the CDR3 is TGTGCCAGCATGGGATATTACGGGAATTCACCCCTCCACTTT.

The chain links TRBV30 to TRBJ1-1, with 7 bases lining up with TRBD1. CDR3 length equals 14 residues. The J segment lost 5 bases and the V segment lost 2 bases, leaving 8 bases of the junction unmatched. Looked up from germline, CDR1 is GTSNPN and CDR2 is SVGIG (reference sequence). Here the CDR3 reads CAWSFRTGSTEAFF. The CDR3 DNA reads TGTGCCTGGAGTTTTAGGACAGGTTCGACTGAAGCTTTCTTT.

This clonotype appeared a few times. This chain uses TRBV5-1 with TRBJ1-2; D might be TRBD1 (5 bases). The CDR3 has 12 amino acids. Looked up from germline, CDR1 is SGHRS and CDR2 is YFSETQ. Trimming cost V 4 bases and J 8 bases, with 12 bases left between them. CDR3 residues: CASSEGPHGYTF. In DNA, the CDR3 is TGCGCCAGCAGCGAGGGACCCCACGGCTACACCTTC.

This clonotype was detected ten times or more. V gene TRBV7-2 combines with J gene TRBJ2-5; possible D gene TRBD1, 6 bases. Germline CDR1 SGHTA, CDR2 FQGNSA. The CDR3 spans 14 residues. The V end lost 5 bases, the J end lost 5 bases, and 15 bases lay between the germline ends. The CDR3 DNA reads TGTGCCAGCAGCCCGGTAACAGGGCGGGAGACCCAGTACTTC. This codes for CASSPVTGRETQYF.

This clonotype has at least ten counts. This rearrangement joins TRBV20-1 to TRBJ1-1; TRBD1 matches at 9 bases. CDR1 and CDR2 from the germline V gene are DFQATT and SNEGSKA (reference sequence). The V gene end was trimmed by 3 bases and the J gene end by 3 bases; junction bases not matched to a gene: 5. The CDR3 totals 14 residues. In DNA, the CDR3 is TGCAGTGCTAGCCATAGGACAGGGGACACTGAAGCTTTCTTT. This gives the protein CSASHRTGDTEAFF.

This clonotype is a singleton in its sample. V usage is TRBV12-3 or TRBV12-4 and J usage is TRBJ2-5, with D possibly matching TRBD2 (5 bases). V lost 4 bases and J lost 5, with 11 bases in between. This CDR3 region has 13 residues. The CDR3 coding sequence is TGTGCCAGCAGTTATGAGGGTGTTGAGACCCAGTACTTC. Its protein product is CASSYEGVETQYF.

This clonotype has just a few counts. The gene calls are TRBV7-2 and TRBJ2-3, with 9 bases that match TRBD1. There are 16 residues in the CDR3. The V and J ends lost 2 bases and 4 bases, in that order; junction bases with no gene match: 7. Germline loops: CDR1 SGHTA, CDR2 FQGNSA. DNA of the CDR3: TGTGCCAGCAGCTTATCTGGGACAGGGAGGGCAGATACGCAGTATTTT. Protein product: CASSLSGTGRADTQYF.

Ten or more counts support this clonotype. V and J are TRBV5-6 and TRBJ1-6; 7 positions agree with TRBD1. Per the germline V gene, CDR1 is SGHDT and CDR2 is YYEEEE. The J segment lost 6 bases and the V segment lost 1 base, leaving 1 base of the junction unmatched. The CDR3 totals 14 residues. Here the CDR3 DNA reads TGTGCCAGCAGCTTGAACAGGGGTAATTCACCCCTCCACTTT. Translating gives CASSLNRGNSPLHF.

The chain combines TRBV12-3 or TRBV12-4 with TRBJ2-2; 9 bases agree with TRBD2. The CDR3 extends over 16 amino acids. The V gene end was trimmed by 9 bases and the J gene end by 0 bases; junction bases not matched to a gene: 8. The CDR3 is CASLGLAGTNTGELFF. CDR3 nucleotides: TGTGCCAGTTTGGGGCTAGCGGGGACGAACACCGGGGAGCTGTTTTTT.